Each of the 17 T cell receptor beta chains below was sequenced from the same sample in a study of shared clonotypes between healthy human individuals. Some clones are missing from TCRdb's copy, which holds only in-frame ones; the method was immunoSEQ multiplex PCR. The sample lists millions of clones, approximately 95% occurring once. The specimen sequenced was naive CD4+ T cells sorted from blood. The subset denotes: CD45RA+ positively selected. The receptors were gathered from a young man in good health.

The gene calls are TRBV28 and TRBJ2-5; no reliable D call. The ends were cut back, 5 bases at V and 1 base at J, with 5 bases in the middle. Germline CDR1 and CDR2: MDHEN and SYDVKM. This CDR3 is 12 amino acids long. CDR3 bases: TGTGCCAGCAGTGCGACCCAAGAGACCCAGTACTTC. Encoded protein: CASSATQETQYF.

The chain recombines TRBV7-3 with TRBJ2-7, with D perhaps matching TRBD1 or TRBD2 (5 bases each). The CDR3 runs 15 residues. V shed 2 bases and J shed 0 bases, with 11 bases lying between them. Germline CDR1 SGHTA, CDR2 FQGTGA. The CDR3 is CASSLSGHSSYEQYF. CDR3 DNA: TGTGCCAGCAGCTTATCGGGGCACAGCTCCTACGAGCAGTACTTC.

V usage is TRBV5-6 and J usage is TRBJ1-4, with D possibly TRBD1 on 6 matching bases. Trimming left V 0 bases short and J 10 bases short, with 13 bases between. Germline V CDR1 and CDR2: SGHDT, YYEEEE. The CDR3 runs 14 residues. The CDR3, as DNA: TGTGCCAGCAGCTTGGGGTCCTTCAGGGGAAAACTGTTTTTT. Protein sequence: CASSLGSFRGKLFF.

V usage is TRBV28 and J usage is TRBJ2-1; 9 bases fit TRBD2. The germline gives CDR1 MDHEN, CDR2 SYDVKM. The CDR3 is made up of 14 amino acids. V trimming: 5 bases; J trimming: 10 bases; junction bases outside the gene matches: 9. The CDR3: CASSALSGTSEQFF. The CDR3 DNA sequence: TGTGCCAGCAGTGCCCTTTCCGGGACTAGCGAGCAGTTCTTC.

V gene TRBV19 combines with J gene TRBJ1-2; a weak D match, TRBD1 (6 bases). V was pared by 8 bases and J by 3 bases, with 19 bases between. The CDR3 spans 15 residues. Germline V gives CDR1 LNHDA, CDR2 SQIVND (reference sequence). The CDR3 here is CASGTSARTDYGYTF. CDR3 sequence (DNA): TGTGCCAGTGGGACATCGGCTCGGACGGACTATGGCTACACCTTC.

The rearrangement uses TRBV28 and TRBJ2-5; D possibly corresponds to TRBD1 (6 bases). The CDR3 has 13 amino acids. The germline gives CDR1 MDHEN, CDR2 SYDVKM. Between the trimmed V and J ends, which lost 7 bases and 5 bases, there was a span of 14 bases. CDR3 in amino acids: CASTPGTMETQYF. The CDR3, as DNA: TGTGCCAGCACCCCCGGGACAATGGAGACCCAGTACTTC.

This chain connects TRBV10-3 to TRBJ1-1, with 7 bases that match TRBD1. This CDR3 comprises 15 residues. The V and J ends lost 5 bases and 4 bases, in that order; junction bases with no gene match: 10. Per the germline V gene, CDR1 is ENHRY and CDR2 is SYGVKD. The CDR3 sequence is CAISTSDRVSTEAFF. CDR3 DNA sequence: TGTGCCATCAGTACCTCAGACAGGGTATCCACTGAAGCTTTCTTT.

On this clone: The same CDR3 is also encoded by other DNA sequences in this sample. The rearrangement uses TRBV19 and TRBJ2-2, with D perhaps assigned TRBD1 or TRBD2 (5 bases each). Germline-derived CDR1 and CDR2 are LNHDA and SQIVND (reference sequence). The CDR3 runs to 16 residues. Trimming shortened V by 3 bases and J by 1 base, and 12 bases separated the two germline ends. CDR3 in amino acids: CASSIEAGRNTGELFF. CDR3 DNA sequence: TGTGCCAGTAGTATTGAGGCAGGGAGGAACACCGGGGAGCTGTTTTTT. Supplemented by reference TRBV19 and TRBJ2-2, the full variable domain reads DGGITQSPKYLFRKEGQNVTLSCEQNLNHDAMYWYRQDPGQGLRLIYYSQIVNDFQKGDIAEGYSVSREKKESFPLTVTSAQKNPTAFYLCASSIEAGRNTGELFFGEGSRLTVL.

The chain is built from TRBV6-6 and TRBJ2-5; perhaps TRBD1 as D (6 bases). The CDR3 is 14 amino acids. V shed 2 bases and J shed 6 bases, with 13 bases lying between them. Looked up from germline, CDR1 is MNHNY and CDR2 is SVGAGI (reference sequence). CDR3 region: CASSYNRAIKTQYF. The CDR3 nucleotides read TGTGCCAGCAGTTACAACAGGGCGATAAAGACCCAGTACTTC.

The chain links TRBV18 to TRBJ2-5; 11 positions match TRBD1. The CDR3 covers 15 residues. Germline V gene lookup returns CDR1 KGHSH and CDR2 LQKENI. Germline trimming cut 3 bases from V and 5 bases from J; bases unmatched to any gene: 5. In DNA form, the CDR3 reads TGTGCCAGCTCACCCTGGACAGGGGGCACGGAGACCCAGTACTTC. Translation gives CASSPWTGGTETQYF.

This clone was detected many times. The chain uses TRBV18 and TRBJ1-2, with TRBD1 identical over 9 bases. CDR3 size: 15 residues. Germline V gene data show CDR1 as KGHSH and CDR2 as LQKENI. V shed 5 bases, J shed 2 bases, and the junction held 6 bases outside the gene matches. The CDR3 DNA sequence: TGTGCCAGCTCAGGCATGGACAGGGGAAACTATGGCTACACCTTC. Translated: CASSGMDRGNYGYTF.

The chain combines TRBV11-2 with TRBJ1-1; 9 bases agree with TRBD1. The CDR3 runs to 14 residues. With V trimmed by 4 bases and J by 4 bases, 4 bases remained unmatched. The germline gives CDR1 SGHAT, CDR2 FQNNGV. CDR3 in amino acids: CASSSQGASTEAFF. The CDR3 DNA follows: TGTGCCAGCAGCTCACAGGGGGCGAGCACTGAAGCTTTCTTT.

This clone was found once. The CDR3 DNA follows: TGCGCCAGCAGCCAGGGACAGGGGGCTTTGGACTATGGCTACACCTTC. It yields the protein CASSQGQGALDYGYTF. J is TRBJ1-2 and V is TRBV5-1; 12 bases fit TRBD1. Germline V gene sequence: CDR1 SGHRS, CDR2 YFSETQ. The CDR3 has 16 amino acids. V gave up 4 bases and J gave up 3 bases; unmatched junction bases: 7.

CDR3 in amino acids: CASSFLTGGLYEKLFF. The CDR3 DNA follows: TGTGCCAGCAGCTTCCTAACAGGGGGTTTGTATGAAAAACTGTTTTTT. The J gene is TRBJ1-4, the V gene TRBV11-3; 8 bases align to TRBD1. There are 16 residues in the CDR3. CDR1 is SGHNT and CDR2 is YENEEA in the germline V gene. After removal of 3 bases from V and 6 bases from J, the junction contained 9 bases not matched to a gene.

This clone was recorded a few times. Other DNA sequences in this sample translate to the same CDR3. The gene calls are TRBV30 and TRBJ1-1; 7 bases fit TRBD1. The trim removed 2 bases at V and 4 bases at J, leaving 4 bases unmatched. The V gene's germline CDR1 is GTSNPN and CDR2 SVGIG (reference sequence). The CDR3 has 13 amino acids. The CDR3 protein is CAWSRQGSTEAFF. The CDR3 DNA reads TGTGCCTGGAGTCGACAGGGCTCCACTGAAGCTTTCTTT.

The gene calls are TRBV2 and TRBJ1-1, with D possibly matching TRBD1 (5 bases). Germline-derived CDR1 and CDR2 are SNHLY and FYNNEI. The CDR3 spans 13 residues. Trimming cost V 7 bases and J 7 bases, with 16 bases left between them. CDR3 amino acids: CASIRGVYVEAFF. The DNA for the CDR3 is TGTGCCAGCATACGAGGGGTCTACGTTGAAGCTTTCTTT.

The chain uses TRBV6-5 and TRBJ2-5; no firm D call. Per germline, CDR1 MNHEY and CDR2 SVGAGI. The CDR3 is 15 amino acids. V lost 5 bases, J lost 7 bases, and 20 bases lay in between. CDR3 in amino acids: CASSPEVGSLGTQYF. The CDR3, as DNA: TGTGCCAGCAGTCCCGAAGTCGGGTCGTTAGGGACCCAGTACTTC.